Presented here are 16 T cell receptor beta chains from one specimen sequenced in a study of blood T cells in healthy people across ages. Combining a sample-barcoded 5' primer with a J-beta primer mix, a second PCR ran for 7 to 11 cycles. Each CDR3 protein is one row after TCRdb ran MiXCR on the 5' RACE reads. This sample has approximately 940,000 distinct CDR3 sequences, with approximately 49% found just once. The sample consisted of blood. The receptors here all came from a man younger than 40 in good health.

The V call is TRBV29-1, the J call TRBJ2-7; 8 positions match TRBD1. The CDR3 spans 12 residues. CDR1 and CDR2 (germline): SQVTM, ANQGSEA. The V segment lost 4 bases and the J segment 6 bases; nucleotides outside the gene matches: 5. The CDR3 is CSVGQGSIEQYF. CDR3 coding DNA: TGCAGCGTTGGACAGGGGTCCATCGAGCAGTACTTC.

This clonotype was seen at least ten times. The gene calls are TRBV3-1 and TRBJ2-5, with D unresolved. The DNA matches TRBJ2-7 better at its end, which makes the J call doubtful. The CDR3 has 11 amino acids. CDR1 is LGHDT and CDR2 is YNNKEL in the germline V gene (reference sequence). In nucleotides, the CDR3 is TGTGCCAGCAGCCTCCAACTCGAGCAGTACTTC. This gives the protein CASSLQLEQYF.

This chain links TRBV7-2 with TRBJ2-1, with TRBD2 as a possible D gene (6 bases). With 2 bases removed from V and 0 bases from J, the gap between germline ends came to 14 bases. This CDR3 spans 17 amino acids. Germline CDR1 SGHTA, CDR2 FQGNSA. CDR3 sequence (DNA): TGTGCCAGCAGCTTACGGCGCGGGGCGAGCTCCTACAATGAGCAGTTCTTC. It specifies CASSLRRGASSYNEQFF.

V is TRBV15 and J is TRBJ2-5; 11 bases fit TRBD2. Germline V gene sequence: CDR1 LNHNV, CDR2 YYDKDF (reference sequence). The J segment lost 5 bases and the V segment lost 2 bases, leaving 10 bases of the junction unmatched. This CDR3 comprises 17 residues. The CDR3 is CATSRTLAGGAGETQYF. The DNA for the CDR3 is TGTGCCACCAGCAGAACTCTAGCGGGGGGTGCCGGGGAGACCCAGTACTTC.

The rearrangement joins TRBV5-5 to TRBJ2-4; D unresolved. The DNA end is a closer match to TRBJ2-7, so the J assignment may be wrong. The CDR3 extends over 14 amino acids. Per germline, CDR1 SGHKS and CDR2 YYEKEE (reference sequence). The CDR3 protein is CASSVAVSPSEQYF. Here the CDR3 DNA reads TGTGCCAGCAGCGTGGCGGTGTCCCCTTCCGAGCAGTACTTC.

The V and J genes are TRBV6-2 or TRBV6-3 and TRBJ1-5, with 7 bases fitting TRBD1. Germline lookup yields CDR1 MNHEY and CDR2 SVGEGT. J gave up 4 bases and V 5 bases, and 8 bases lay outside the gene matches. The CDR3 spans 15 residues. DNA of the CDR3: TGTGCCAGCAGTGCCCAGACAGGGACGAATCAGCCCCAGCATTTT. This codes for CASSAQTGTNQPQHF.

This chain uses TRBV11-2 with TRBJ2-7; 8 nucleotides line up with TRBD1. The CDR3 loop spans 14 amino acids. CDR1 is SGHAT and CDR2 is FQNNGV in the germline V gene. Trimming cost V 6 bases and J 3 bases; bases outside gene matches: 7. The CDR3 nucleotides are TGTGCCAGCAGACTCGGACAGGGAAACTACGAGCAGTACTTC. Translation gives CASRLGQGNYEQYF.

The chain links TRBV5-1 to TRBJ2-1; 14 positions agree with TRBD2. V lost 5 bases and J lost 11; bases outside the gene matches: 12. The CDR3 totals 16 residues. Germline lookup yields CDR1 SGHRS and CDR2 YFSETQ. The CDR3 sequence: CASSMTGTSGGRKQFF. DNA of the CDR3: TGCGCCAGCAGTATGACCGGGACTAGCGGGGGCAGGAAGCAGTTCTTC. Full variable domain (outside the CDR3, taken from reference TRBV5-1 and TRBJ2-1): KAGVTQTPRYLIKTRGQQVTLSCSPISGHRSVSWYQQTPGQGLQFLFEYFSETQRNKGNFPGRFSGRQFSNSRSEMNVSTLELGDSALYLCASSMTGTSGGRKQFFGPGTRLTVL.

V gene TRBV28 combines with J gene TRBJ2-1; 12 bases map to TRBD2. There are 13 residues in the CDR3. V trimming: 8 bases; J trimming: 12 bases; junction bases outside the gene matches: 8. Germline V lookup: CDR1 MDHEN, CDR2 SYDVKM. CDR3 nucleotides: TGTGCCAGCGGACTAGCGGGAAATAGGGTGCAGTTCTTC. Residues: CASGLAGNRVQFF. The full variable domain, with the rest looked up from reference TRBV28 and TRBJ2-1, is DVKVTQSSRYLVKRTGEKVFLECVQDMDHENMFWYRQDPGLGLRLIYFSYDVKMKEKGDIPEGYSVSREKKERFSLILESASTNQTSMYLCASGLAGNRVQFFGPGTRLTVL.

This clonotype showed up just a few times. V usage is TRBV25-1 and J usage is TRBJ1-6; 9 nucleotides agree with TRBD1. Looked up from germline, CDR1 is MGHDK and CDR2 is SYGVNS. The CDR3 totals 18 residues. The ends lost 4 bases at V and 4 bases at J; junction bases unmatched: 11. DNA of the CDR3: TGTGCCAGCAGTGGAGAACAGGGGGCGTCTTTATATAATTCACCCCTCCACTTT. Translated: CASSGEQGASLYNSPLHF.

This clonotype was observed a few times. This sequence joins TRBV29-1 and TRBJ2-3; 7 nucleotides match TRBD1. The CDR3 contains 14 residues. Trimming took 3 bases from V and 2 from J; bases not matched to a gene: 5. In germline, CDR1 is SQVTM, CDR2 ANQGSEA. CDR3 residues: CSVEAGGHTDTQYF. CDR3 DNA sequence: TGCAGCGTTGAGGCAGGGGGACACACAGATACGCAGTATTTT.

This clonotype has at least ten counts. This rearrangement joins TRBV6-1 to TRBJ2-6; D is undetermined. CDR3 length: 15 amino acids. The V end lost 4 bases, the J end lost 0 bases, and 7 bases lay between the germline ends. CDR1 is MNHNS and CDR2 is SASEGT in the germline V gene. In DNA, the CDR3 is TGTGCCAGCAGTGCGGGCAGCTCTGGGGCCAACGTCCTGACTTTC. It yields the protein CASSAGSSGANVLTF.

This clonotype was seen only a few times. The chain joins TRBV6-1 to TRBJ2-1; TRBD2 matches 12 bases. The CDR3 loop spans 17 amino acids. V shed 6 bases, J shed 0 bases, and the junction held 6 bases outside the gene matches. CDR1 and CDR2 from the germline V gene are MNHNS and SASEGT. CDR3 sequence (DNA): TGTGCCAGCAGCCGGACTAGCGGGGTTAGCTCCTACAATGAGCAGTTCTTC. Protein sequence: CASSRTSGVSSYNEQFF.

A few counts support this clonotype. The chain is built from TRBV6-6 and TRBJ1-1; D might be TRBD1 (6 bases). The germline gives CDR1 MNHNY, CDR2 SVGAGI (reference sequence). The CDR3 runs 13 residues. Trimming removed 7 bases at V and 3 bases at J, with 12 bases between. The CDR3 sequence is CASIRQADTEAFF. Here the CDR3 DNA reads TGTGCCAGCATTCGACAGGCTGACACTGAAGCTTTCTTT.

V gene TRBV6-5 combines with J gene TRBJ2-7; 7 bases match TRBD1. V was clipped by 6 bases and J by 2 bases; unmatched bases: 7. Germline lookup yields CDR1 MNHEY and CDR2 SVGAGI. The CDR3 is 14 residues long. This CDR3 is CASRMTGNPYEQYF. CDR3 bases: TGTGCCAGCAGAATGACAGGGAATCCCTACGAGCAGTACTTC.

Regarding this clonotype: One end of the junction does not line up with germline, which may come from a read error. The chain is built from TRBV12-3 or TRBV12-4 and TRBJ1-2; D is uncertain. There are 11 residues in the CDR3. The CDR3 DNA reads as TGTGCCGGCAGTTTAAGGGATGACTACACCTTC. Protein: CAGSLRDDYTF.